Listed here are 17 T cell receptor beta chains from one sample, sequenced in a study of ipilimumab plus nivolumab after autologous stem cell transplantation (dated by TCRdb to the early 2020s). The method behind the library was the immunoSEQ multiplex PCR assay. Entries here come from immuneACCESS through TCRdb and include only in-frame sequences with V and J called. Some clones fail to appear in such tables; in the studies checked, an unresolved V gene covers under half of the shortfall, and the cause of the remainder is unknown. Present in this sample are about 9,300 clones, almost 70% of which were seen just once. The top ten clones comprise under 25% of the sample. Source: PBMCs, taken in a trial of ipilimumab plus nivolumab as post-transplant consolidation. The receptors were gathered from a female donor with multiple myeloma.

This clone was found once. The chain couples TRBV7-3 to TRBJ1-1; D possibly corresponds to TRBD1 (6 bases). This CDR3 region has 15 residues. The V end lost 0 bases, the J end lost 4 bases, and 12 bases lay between the germline ends. The germline gives CDR1 SGHTA, CDR2 FQGTGA. CDR3 sequence reads: CASSLTPTGITEAFF. Written as DNA, the CDR3 is TGTGCCAGCAGCTTAACCCCGACAGGTATCACTGAAGCTTTCTTT.

The gene calls are TRBV29-1 and TRBJ2-5, with TRBD1 as a possible D gene (5 bases). Trimming pared 3 bases from V and 4 bases from J, leaving 9 bases between. This CDR3 region has 12 residues. Germline assignment: CDR1 SQVTM and CDR2 ANQGSEA. The DNA for the CDR3 is TGCAGCGTTGATCCGCAGGGAGAGACCCAGTACTTC. Its protein product is CSVDPQGETQYF.

The CDR3 loop is CASSLMSGSDEQFF. The CDR3 coding sequence is TGTGCCAGCAGTTTAATGTCCGGGAGCGATGAGCAGTTCTTC. The chain recombines TRBV27 with TRBJ2-1; a possible D gene is TRBD2 (6 bases). CDR3 length: 14 residues. The germline CDR1 and CDR2 sequences are MNHEY and SMNVEV (reference sequence). V gave up 2 bases and J gave up 8 bases, with 13 bases separating them.

In this sample, this clone turned up a few times. The chain joins TRBV5-1 to TRBJ1-1; maybe TRBD1 (5 bases). Looked up from germline, CDR1 is SGHRS and CDR2 is YFSETQ. Trimming removed 4 bases at V and 1 base at J, with 11 bases between. The CDR3 sequence is 14 residues long. The CDR3 coding sequence is TGCGCCAGCAGCGGGGGGACGGCGAACACTGAAGCTTTCTTT. This encodes CASSGGTANTEAFF.

The V call is TRBV5-8, the J call TRBJ2-5; D call uncertain. This CDR3 is built from 11 residues. In germline, CDR1 is SGHTS, CDR2 YDEGEE. The germline V and J ends were trimmed by 3 bases and 7 bases, with 7 bases remaining between them. The CDR3 sequence is CASSSGGTQYF. CDR3 coding DNA: TGTGCCAGCAGCTCCGGCGGGACCCAGTACTTC.

This clone has just a few counts. This chain links TRBV9 with TRBJ2-7; the D is unclear. The CDR3 runs 12 residues. Germline CDR1 is SGDLS and CDR2 is YYNGEE. With 4 bases removed from V and 0 bases from J, the gap between germline ends came to 5 bases. The CDR3 DNA reads as TGTGCCAGCAGCCCTAGCTCCTACGAGCAGTACTTC. Its protein is CASSPSSYEQYF. Together with reference TRBV9 and TRBJ2-7, the CDR3 gives the full variable domain: DSGVTQTPKHLITATGQRVTLRCSPRSGDLSVYWYQQSLDQGLQFLIQYYNGEERAKGNILERFSAQQFPDLHSELNLSSLELGDSALYFCASSPSSYEQYFGPGTRLTVT.

V and J are TRBV7-3 and TRBJ2-5; D unresolved. CDR1 SGHTA and CDR2 FQGTGA come from the germline V gene. The germline V and J ends were trimmed by 0 bases and 5 bases, with 4 bases remaining between them. This CDR3 comprises 12 residues. The CDR3 nucleotides read TGTGCCAGCAGCTTAACCCCGGAGACCCAGTACTTC. Its protein product is CASSLTPETQYF.

This clone was found once. The chain links TRBV18 to TRBJ2-7; no reliable D call. Trimming removed 3 bases at V and 4 bases at J, with 7 bases between. CDR3 length: 12 residues. Germline V gives CDR1 KGHSH, CDR2 LQKENI. As DNA, the CDR3 is TGTGCCAGCTCACCCGCCGGATACGAGCAGTACTTC. Translating it yields CASSPAGYEQYF. Looking up the rest from reference TRBV18 and TRBJ2-7 gives the full variable domain: NAGVMQNPRHLVRRRGQEARLRCSPMKGHSHVYWYRQLPEEGLKFMVYLQKENIIDESGMPKERFSAEFPKEGPSILRIQQVVRGDSAAYFCASSPAGYEQYFGPGTRLTVT.

This CDR3 reads CASSEANYEQYF. The DNA of the CDR3 is TGTGCCAGCAGTGAAGCGAACTACGAGCAGTACTTC. This rearrangement joins TRBV7-8 to TRBJ2-7; D is ambiguous. Trimming shortened V by 6 bases and J by 3 bases, and 9 bases separated the two germline ends. The germline CDR1 and CDR2 sequences are SGHVS and FQNEAQ. This CDR3 contains 12 residues. Variable domain in full (rest from reference TRBV7-8 and TRBJ2-7): GAGVSQSPRYKVAKRGQDVALRCDPISGHVSLFWYQQALGQGPEFLTYFQNEAQLDKSGLPSDRFFAERPEGSVSTLKIQRTQQEDSAVYLCASSEANYEQYFGPGTRLTVT.

This chain links TRBV4-3 with TRBJ2-7; D unclear. In germline, CDR1 is LGHNA, CDR2 YSLEER. The CDR3 contains 14 residues. Trimming shortened V by 0 bases and J by 1 base, and 7 bases separated the two germline ends. The chain's CDR3 is CASSQDTESYEQYF. CDR3 DNA: TGCGCCAGCAGCCAAGATACAGAATCCTACGAGCAGTACTTC.

The chain carries TRBV21-1 and TRBJ2-3; the table assigns TRBD2, which was not confirmed against the DNA. TRBV21-1 is labeled a pseudogene. This CDR3 has 19 amino acids. CDR3 sequence (DNA): TGTGCCAGCAGCAAAGCCCCTAGCGGGAGGGCCATCTTGCCAGATACGCAGTATTTT. This gives the protein CASSKAPSGRAILPDTQYF.

This clone has more than one count but fewer than ten. The rearrangement joins TRBV6-9 to TRBJ1-3; no reliable D call. Between the trimmed V and J ends, which lost 3 bases and 0 bases, there was a span of 9 bases. The CDR3 contains 15 residues. Germline CDR1 MNHGY, CDR2 SVAAGI. The CDR3 DNA reads TGTGCCAGCAGTTACGGAGGCATCTCTGGAAACACCATATATTTT. Encoded protein: CASSYGGISGNTIYF.

This chain uses TRBV12-5 with TRBJ2-1, with D tentatively TRBD1 or TRBD2 (5 bases each). The V end was cut by 5 bases, the J end by 0 bases, with 14 bases between. The CDR3 sequence is 16 residues long. CDR1 is LGHNT, CDR2 FRNRAP, per germline. The CDR3 region is CASGPGPRSSYNEQFF. CDR3 DNA sequence: TGTGCTAGTGGTCCGGGACCCAGAAGCTCCTACAATGAGCAGTTCTTC.

The chain links TRBV2 to TRBJ2-3; unclear D gene. CDR3 size: 14 residues. CDR1 is SNHLY, CDR2 FYNNEI, per germline. V lost 2 bases and J 1 base, leaving 7 bases between the germline ends. This chain's CDR3 is CASSEQIRTDTQYF. The CDR3 DNA follows: TGTGCCAGCAGTGAACAGATTCGCACAGATACGCAGTATTTT. The full variable domain, completed using reference TRBV2 and TRBJ2-3, is EPEVTQTPSHQVTQMGQEVILRCVPISNHLYFYWYRQILGQKVEFLVSFYNNEISEKSEIFDDQFSVERPDGSNFTLKIRSTKLEDSAMYFCASSEQIRTDTQYFGPGTRLTVL.

The rearrangement links TRBV27 to TRBJ2-7; 10 nucleotides match TRBD2. V gave up 7 bases and J gave up 0 bases; unmatched junction bases: 12. The CDR3 extends over 17 amino acids. CDR1 is MNHEY and CDR2 is SMNVEV in the germline V gene (reference sequence). DNA for the CDR3: TGTGCCAGCAATGGACAGCGGGAGGGGAAAAGCTCCTACGAGCAGTACTTC. Its protein product is CASNGQREGKSSYEQYF.

This clone occurred once. This chain links TRBV6-1 with TRBJ2-7; the D gene is possibly TRBD1 (6 bases). V was pared by 2 bases and J by 3 bases, with 11 bases between. CDR3 length equals 14 residues. Germline CDR1 is MNHNS and CDR2 is SASEGT. In nucleotides, the CDR3 is TGTGCCAGCAGTGAACAACAGGGTCTCTACGAGCAGTACTTC. Amino acids: CASSEQQGLYEQYF.

The chain has TRBV5-1 and TRBJ1-1; D might be TRBD1 (5 bases). The CDR3 spans 15 residues. CDR1 and CDR2 (germline): SGHRS, YFSETQ. Trimming pared 1 base from V and 0 bases from J, leaving 10 bases between. The CDR3 loop is CASSLYPGVNTEAFF. DNA for the CDR3: TGCGCCAGCAGCTTGTACCCGGGGGTGAACACTGAAGCTTTCTTT.